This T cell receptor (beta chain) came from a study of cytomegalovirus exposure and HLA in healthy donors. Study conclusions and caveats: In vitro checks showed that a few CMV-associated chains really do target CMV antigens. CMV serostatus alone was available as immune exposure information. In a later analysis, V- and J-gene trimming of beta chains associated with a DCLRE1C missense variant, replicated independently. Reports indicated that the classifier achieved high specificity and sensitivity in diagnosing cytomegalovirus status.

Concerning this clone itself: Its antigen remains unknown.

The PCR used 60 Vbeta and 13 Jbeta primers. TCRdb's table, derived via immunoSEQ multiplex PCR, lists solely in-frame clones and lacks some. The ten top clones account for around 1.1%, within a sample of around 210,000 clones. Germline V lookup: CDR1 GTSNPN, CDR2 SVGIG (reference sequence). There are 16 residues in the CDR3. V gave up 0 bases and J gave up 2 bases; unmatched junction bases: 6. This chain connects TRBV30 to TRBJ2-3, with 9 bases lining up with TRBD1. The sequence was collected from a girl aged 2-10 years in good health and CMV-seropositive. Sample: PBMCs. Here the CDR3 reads CAWSVRWDRVTDTQYF. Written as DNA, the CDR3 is TGTGCCTGGAGTGTACGGTGGGACAGGGTCACAGATACGCAGTATTTT.